This TCR beta chain was captured by sequencing in a study of blood T cell repertoires in COVID-19 (TCRdb year 2020). Turning to the overall study: Collaborator samples came from the United States, Italy and Spain and covered acute and convalescent phases of COVID-19. The material from the prospective study consisted of cDNA or gDNA derived from T cells, B-cell-depleted T cells, or PBMCs. Deeply sampled blood TCRbeta repertoires from subjects exposed to, actively infected with, or recovered from COVID-19 were included in the dataset. The repertoires were made available in a free public database intended to serve as a resource for research on the immune response to SARS-CoV-2. Samples came from the ongoing ImmuneRACE study (first 160 participants) plus 1,254 subjects from 6 global collaborators. Sample metadata almost always included a de-identified subject ID, COVID-19 status, age in years and sex. Where available, HLA class I and class II types were obtained from metadata supplied by the sample provider rather than from assay-based typing.

Whole blood was collected in K2EDTA tubes by collaborating institutions according to the institutions' own protocols. For TCRbeta analysis, collaborator samples were shipped as frozen whole blood, as isolated PBMCs, or as DNA extracted from either sample type. The germline V gene encodes CDR1 LGHNA and CDR2 YSLEER. The CDR3 goes from the cysteine to the phenylalanine over 16 residues. Only the CDR3 portion is preserved as DNA: 48 bases, with reading frame beginning at the first base. V loses 4 bases of germline sequence and J loses 4 bases, and the interval between the two ends is 18 bases. Broader findings and caveats from the paper: Clinical and demographic metadata were provided uncurated, with the amount varying by source and participant.

TCRbeta CDR3 regions were amplified from genomic DNA by means of the immunoSEQ Assay, a bias-controlled multiplex PCR. The authors' analysis ran thus. The number of nucleated cells in each sample was estimated from the amplification of reference gene primers within the assay. Sequence reads were collapsed and filtered to measure the absolute abundance of every unique TCRbeta CDR3 rearrangement. For each sample, productive Simpson clonality was calculated by taking the square root of Simpson's diversity index across productive rearrangements. TCRdb retrieved this table from immuneACCESS and kept in-frame rearrangements only. Not all clones are present; in checked studies, unresolved V genes account for under half, and no reason is known for the remainder. V and J calls and clone size come straight from that table; D and trimming were deduced from the DNA. The sample data list over 50,000 clones, and 86% of these were observed just once. Together, the top ten hold 10% to 15% of the sample.

With regard to this clone: The specificity of this receptor is unknown. It has no much larger one-base neighbor in the sample; base qualities were not kept.

The source of this sequence is a man in his sixties or seventies with active COVID-19. Source material: peripheral blood. Recombination connected TRBV4-3 to TRBJ2-3, with no confidently assigned D gene. The bases read TGCGCCAGCAGCCTTTCACTAAACCCTCCTTCAGATACGCAGTATTTT. This translates into CASSLSLNPPSDTQYF.